This T cell receptor beta chain was recorded in a study of blood T cells in healthy people across ages. Whole-study results and caveats: A greater number of naive CD4+ cells and higher diversity distinguished long-lived donors from aged donors.

This clonotype appeared a few times. The antigen remains unidentified. The CDR3 consists of 13 residues. CDR1 and CDR2 (germline): SGDLS, YYNGEE. Deletions cut 2 bases from V and 6 bases from J, with 11 bases between. Each donor supplied approximately 10 milliliters of peripheral blood. A J-beta primer mix and a sample-barcoded 5' primer were used in a second PCR of about 7 to 12 cycles. TCRdb reprocessed the 5' RACE reads via MiXCR and lists one record per CDR3 protein. The table has around 800,000 distinct CDR3 sequences, more than 25% seen once; the top ten hold around 3%. This same sample was also part of a study on T cells of mothers and their children. That paper states: Thymic selection molds TCR recombination products alike in related and unrelated pairs.

The chain combines TRBV9 with TRBJ1-2; weak D call: TRBD1 (5 bases). The sample was blood. The TCR sequence derives from a boy aged 5-17 years in good health. CDR3 nucleotide sequence: TGTGCCAGCAGCGTGGAGGGGATCCATGGCTACACCTTC. Its protein product is CASSVEGIHGYTF.